This T cell receptor beta chain comes out of a study of cytomegalovirus exposure and HLA in healthy donors. Study context: Clustering assigned 81% of the approximately 400 genotyped donors to the Caucasian-associated ancestry cluster. Study conclusions and caveats: Rare TCR sequences predominated, though certain public TCRs were found in many donors.

Points on this clone: Its antigen is unidentified.

Germline CDR1 and CDR2: MNHEY and SVGAGI. The germline V and J ends were trimmed by 0 bases and 6 bases, with 6 bases remaining between them. The CDR3 runs to 12 residues. The PCR employed 60 Vbeta primers together with 13 Jbeta primers. TCRdb's copy holds only in-frame clones and misses some; the assay was immunoSEQ multiplex PCR. The data show around 70,000 clones, around four fifths seen once. Specimen: PBMCs. The chain carries TRBV6-5 and TRBJ2-7; possible D gene TRBD1, 5 bases. The sequence came from a girl aged 10 to 17 in good health and CMV-seropositive. The CDR3 coding sequence is TGTGCCAGCAGTTACTCAGGGGTCGAGCAGTACTTC. It encodes CASSYSGVEQYF.